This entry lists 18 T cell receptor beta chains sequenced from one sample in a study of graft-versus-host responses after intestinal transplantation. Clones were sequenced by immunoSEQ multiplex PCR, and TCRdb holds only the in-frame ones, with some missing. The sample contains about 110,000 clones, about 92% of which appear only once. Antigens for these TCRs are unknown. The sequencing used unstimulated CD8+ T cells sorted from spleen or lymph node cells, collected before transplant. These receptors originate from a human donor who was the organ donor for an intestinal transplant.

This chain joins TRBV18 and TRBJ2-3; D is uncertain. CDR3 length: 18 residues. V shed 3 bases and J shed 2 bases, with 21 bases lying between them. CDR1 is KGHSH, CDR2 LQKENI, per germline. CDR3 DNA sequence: TGTGCCAGCTCACCTCGGGCGGCTATTGGGGTTGCCACAGATACGCAGTATTTT. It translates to CASSPRAAIGVATDTQYF.

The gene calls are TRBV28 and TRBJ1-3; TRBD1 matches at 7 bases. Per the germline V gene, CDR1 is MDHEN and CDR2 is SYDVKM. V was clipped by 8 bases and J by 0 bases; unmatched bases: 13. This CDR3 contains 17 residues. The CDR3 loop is CASRTRGPKSSGNTIYF. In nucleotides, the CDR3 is TGTGCCAGCCGAACAAGGGGGCCTAAGAGCTCTGGAAACACCATATATTTT.

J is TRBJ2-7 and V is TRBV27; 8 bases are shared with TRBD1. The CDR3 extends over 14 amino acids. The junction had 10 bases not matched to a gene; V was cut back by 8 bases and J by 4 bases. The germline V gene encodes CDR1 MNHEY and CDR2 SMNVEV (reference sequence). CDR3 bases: TGTGCCAGCTCAATTGGGACAGGAGCTTACGAGCAGTACTTC. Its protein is CASSIGTGAYEQYF.

The CDR3 sequence is CASSPGVSGRSYNEQFF. The DNA for the CDR3 is TGTGCCAGTAGTCCCGGGGTTAGCGGGAGGTCCTACAATGAGCAGTTCTTC. The V gene is TRBV19, the J gene TRBJ2-1; 10 bases align to TRBD2. Germline V gives CDR1 LNHDA, CDR2 SQIVND (reference sequence). The CDR3 runs to 17 residues. V shed 5 bases, J shed 1 base, and the junction held 8 bases outside the gene matches.

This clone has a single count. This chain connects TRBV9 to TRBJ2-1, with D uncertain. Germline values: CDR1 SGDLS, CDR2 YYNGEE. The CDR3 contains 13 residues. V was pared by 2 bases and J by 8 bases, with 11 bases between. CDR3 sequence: CASSVVQSDEQFF. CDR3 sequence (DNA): TGTGCCAGCAGCGTGGTCCAGTCCGATGAGCAGTTCTTC.

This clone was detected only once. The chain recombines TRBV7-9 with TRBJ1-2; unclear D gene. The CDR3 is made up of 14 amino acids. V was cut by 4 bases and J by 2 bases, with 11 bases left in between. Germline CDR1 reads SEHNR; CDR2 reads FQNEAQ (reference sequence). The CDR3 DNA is TGTGCCAGCAGCTCTGAGGATGCGAACTATGGCTACACCTTC. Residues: CASSSEDANYGYTF.

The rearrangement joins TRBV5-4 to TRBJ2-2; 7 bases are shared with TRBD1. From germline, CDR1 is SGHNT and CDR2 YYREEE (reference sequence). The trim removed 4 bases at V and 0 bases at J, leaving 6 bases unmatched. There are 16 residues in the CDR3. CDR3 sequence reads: CASSPTGSSNTGELFF. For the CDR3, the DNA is TGTGCCAGCAGCCCGACAGGGTCTTCGAACACCGGGGAGCTGTTTTTT.

The CDR3 sequence: CASIEGGPADTQYF. CDR3 nucleotide sequence: TGTGCCAGCATCGAAGGGGGTCCAGCAGATACGCAGTATTTT. The chain uses TRBV2 and TRBJ2-3, with D possibly TRBD1 on 6 matching bases. The CDR3 sequence is 14 residues long. Germline V gene lookup returns CDR1 SNHLY and CDR2 FYNNEI. Deletions cut 7 bases from V and 4 bases from J, with 15 bases between.

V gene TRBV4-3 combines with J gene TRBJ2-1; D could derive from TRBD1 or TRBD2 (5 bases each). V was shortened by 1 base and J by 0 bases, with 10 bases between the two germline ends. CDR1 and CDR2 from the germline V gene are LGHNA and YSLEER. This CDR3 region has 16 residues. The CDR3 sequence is CASSQAGTSSYNEQFF. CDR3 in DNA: TGCGCCAGCAGCCAAGCCGGGACGAGCTCCTACAATGAGCAGTTCTTC.

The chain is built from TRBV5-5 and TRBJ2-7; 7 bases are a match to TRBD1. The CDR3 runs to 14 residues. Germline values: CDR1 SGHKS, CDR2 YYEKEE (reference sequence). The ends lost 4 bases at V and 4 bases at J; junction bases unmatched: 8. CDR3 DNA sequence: TGTGCCAGCAGCCCAGGACAGGCCCTTTACGAGCAGTACTTC. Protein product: CASSPGQALYEQYF.

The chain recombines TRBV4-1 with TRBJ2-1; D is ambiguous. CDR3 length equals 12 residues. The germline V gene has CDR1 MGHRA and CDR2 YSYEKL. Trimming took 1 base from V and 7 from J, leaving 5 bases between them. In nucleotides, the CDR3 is TGCGCCAGCAGCCAAGCTCTGAATGAGCAGTTCTTC. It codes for CASSQALNEQFF.

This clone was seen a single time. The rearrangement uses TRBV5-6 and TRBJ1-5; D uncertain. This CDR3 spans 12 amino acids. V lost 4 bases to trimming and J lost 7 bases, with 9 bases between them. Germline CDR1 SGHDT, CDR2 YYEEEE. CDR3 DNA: TGTGCCAGCAGCGGTATAGGACAGCCCCAGCATTTT. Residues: CASSGIGQPQHF.

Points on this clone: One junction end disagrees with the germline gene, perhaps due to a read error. Here the CDR3 reads CASSYRGNRPQHF. The CDR3 DNA sequence: TGTGCCAGCAGCTACAGGGGTAATCGGCCCCAGCATTTT. The V gene is TRBV2, the J gene TRBJ1-5; 7 bases are a match to TRBD1. Germline assignment: CDR1 SNHLY and CDR2 FYNNEI. CDR3 length equals 13 residues.

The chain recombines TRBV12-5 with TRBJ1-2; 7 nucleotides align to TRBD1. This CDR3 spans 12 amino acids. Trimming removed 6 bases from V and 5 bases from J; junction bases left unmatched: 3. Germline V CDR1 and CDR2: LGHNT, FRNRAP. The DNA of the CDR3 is TGTGCTAGTGGCGAGACAGGGTATGGCTACACCTTC. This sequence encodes CASGETGYGYTF.

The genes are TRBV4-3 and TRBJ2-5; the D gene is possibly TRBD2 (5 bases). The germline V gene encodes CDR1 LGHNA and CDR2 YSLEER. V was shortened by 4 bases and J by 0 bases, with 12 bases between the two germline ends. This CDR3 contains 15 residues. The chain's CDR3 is CASSPLGGYQETQYF. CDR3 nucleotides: TGCGCCAGCAGCCCTCTTGGCGGGTACCAAGAGACCCAGTACTTC.

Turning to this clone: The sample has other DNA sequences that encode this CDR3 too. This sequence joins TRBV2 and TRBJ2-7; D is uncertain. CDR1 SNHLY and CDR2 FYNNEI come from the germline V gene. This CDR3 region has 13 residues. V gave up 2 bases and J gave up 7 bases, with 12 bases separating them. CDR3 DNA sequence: TGTGCCAGCAGTGAAATGGATTCGGAGGAGCAGTACTTC. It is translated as CASSEMDSEEQYF. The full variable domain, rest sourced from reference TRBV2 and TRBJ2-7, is EPEVTQTPSHQVTQMGQEVILRCVPISNHLYFYWYRQILGQKVEFLVSFYNNEISEKSEIFDDQFSVERPDGSNFTLKIRSTKLEDSAMYFCASSEMDSEEQYFGPGTRLTVT.

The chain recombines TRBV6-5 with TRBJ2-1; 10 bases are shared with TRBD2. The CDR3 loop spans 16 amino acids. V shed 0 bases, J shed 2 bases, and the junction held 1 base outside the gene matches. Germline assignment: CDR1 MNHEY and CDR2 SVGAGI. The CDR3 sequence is CASSYSSGRTYNEQFF. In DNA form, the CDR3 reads TGTGCCAGCAGTTACTCTAGCGGGAGGACCTACAATGAGCAGTTCTTC.

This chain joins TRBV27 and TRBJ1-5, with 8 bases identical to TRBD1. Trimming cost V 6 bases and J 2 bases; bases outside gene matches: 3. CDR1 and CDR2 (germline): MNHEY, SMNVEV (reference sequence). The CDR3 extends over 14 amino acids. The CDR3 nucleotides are TGTGCCAGCAGCCCGGACAGGGGCAATCAGCCCCAGCATTTT. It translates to CASSPDRGNQPQHF.